One and the same sample provided the 10 T cell receptor beta chains below, sequenced in a study of human T cells and chemical hapten exposure. Each CDR3 protein is one row after TCRdb ran MiXCR on the RACE reads. Of 150,000 to 200,000 distinct CDR3 sequences in the sample, 30% are singletons; the top ten hold under 3%. The time point denotes: pre-sensitization, week 0. Sample treatment: therapeutic diphenylcyclopropenone sensitization with weekly scalp DPC. The sample in question was whole blood, obtained in connection with sensitization to the hapten diphenylcyclopropenone (DPC). These receptors all stem from a woman aged 25 to 39 with alopecia areata. Some clones in this sample may be carry-over from other donors' samples.

The V gene is TRBV10-3, the J gene TRBJ2-1, with D possibly being TRBD2 (6 bases). This CDR3 comprises 13 residues. In germline, CDR1 is ENHRY, CDR2 SYGVKD. V was cut by 10 bases and J by 4 bases, with 14 bases left in between. In DNA form, the CDR3 reads TGTGCCACCCTTTCTAGCGCATACAATGAGCAGTTCTTC. Its protein product is CATLSSAYNEQFF.

In this sample, this clonotype turned up many times. The chain is built from TRBV11-2 and TRBJ2-3; D remains unclear. This CDR3 contains 13 residues. The germline V gene has CDR1 SGHAT and CDR2 FQNNGV. V dropped 5 bases and J dropped 5 bases, with 11 bases sitting between them. CDR3: CASSLRTGDTQYF. CDR3 in DNA: TGTGCCAGCAGCCTTCGGACGGGAGATACGCAGTATTTT.

The chain carries TRBV10-3 and TRBJ2-1, with TRBD2 matching over 13 bases. The CDR3 is 19 amino acids. Germline loops: CDR1 ENHRY, CDR2 SYGVKD. J lost 3 bases, V lost 6 bases, and 14 bases had no gene match. The CDR3: CAIREARTSGRKGYNEQFF. CDR3 nucleotides: TGTGCCATCAGAGAGGCTAGGACTAGCGGGAGAAAGGGCTACAATGAGCAGTTCTTC.

This clonotype was counted only a few times. The chain joins TRBV29-1 to TRBJ2-3; 11 nucleotides line up with TRBD2. V lost 7 bases, J lost 4 bases, and 7 bases stayed unmatched. The germline gives CDR1 SQVTM, CDR2 ANQGSEA. The CDR3 extends over 14 amino acids. Here the CDR3 reads CSATSGGLSDTQYF. CDR3 nucleotide sequence: TGCAGCGCCACTAGCGGGGGACTCTCAGATACGCAGTATTTT.

This sequence joins TRBV6-5 and TRBJ2-2; TRBD1 aligns across 7 bases. Germline CDR1 is MNHEY and CDR2 is SVGAGI. The CDR3 totals 14 residues. After removal of 6 bases from V and 1 base from J, the junction contained 2 bases not matched to a gene. The chain's CDR3 is CASRWTGNTGELFF. The CDR3 DNA follows: TGTGCCAGCAGGTGGACAGGGAACACCGGGGAGCTGTTTTTT.

The chain employs TRBV10-3 and TRBJ1-5; D call uncertain. V gave up 3 bases and J gave up 6 bases, with 12 bases separating them. The V gene's germline CDR1 is ENHRY and CDR2 SYGVKD. There are 14 residues in the CDR3. The CDR3: CAISDRREGQPQHF. In nucleotides, the CDR3 is TGTGCCATCAGTGACCGAAGGGAGGGTCAGCCCCAGCATTTT.

This clonotype was seen at least ten times. The chain links TRBV29-1 to TRBJ1-2; maybe TRBD1 (6 bases). Germline CDR1 reads SQVTM; CDR2 reads ANQGSEA. The CDR3 sequence is 12 residues long. V shed 6 bases and J shed 7 bases, with 15 bases lying between them. The DNA of the CDR3 is TGCAGCGTCCACGCCAACAGGGTTGGCTACACCTTC. It encodes CSVHANRVGYTF. Full variable domain (outside the CDR3, taken from reference TRBV29-1 and TRBJ1-2): SAVISQKPSRDICQRGTSLTIQCQVDSQVTMMFWYRQQPGQSLTLIATANQGSEATYESGFVIDKFPISRPNLTFSTLTVSNMSPEDSSIYLCSVHANRVGYTFGSGTRLTVV.

V is TRBV7-9 and J is TRBJ2-1; 14 nucleotides line up with TRBD2. Unmatched junction bases numbered 15, after V lost 5 bases and J lost 0 bases. The germline gives CDR1 SEHNR, CDR2 FQNEAQ (reference sequence). The CDR3 is 21 residues long. The CDR3 spells CASSPGSTSGRDLSSYNEQFF. The CDR3 DNA follows: TGTGCCAGCAGCCCCGGGTCGACTAGCGGGAGGGACCTTAGCTCCTACAATGAGCAGTTCTTC.

This clonotype was detected only a few times. The chain has TRBV7-8 and TRBJ2-3; D remains ambiguous. The V gene lost 0 bases and the J gene lost 0 bases, with 7 bases spanning the gap. This CDR3 contains 15 residues. Germline V gene sequence: CDR1 SGHVS, CDR2 FQNEAQ. CDR3 region: CASSLAEASTDTQYF. The CDR3 DNA reads as TGTGCCAGCAGCTTAGCCGAGGCTAGCACAGATACGCAGTATTTT.

This clonotype was seen more than once but under ten times. The V call is TRBV28, the J call TRBJ2-1; D unclear. CDR1 is MDHEN and CDR2 is SYDVKM in the germline V gene. There are 14 residues in the CDR3. Trimming stripped 1 base from V and 5 bases from J, with 9 bases between. CDR3: CASSLFLENNEQFF. Written as DNA, the CDR3 is TGTGCCAGCAGTTTATTCCTAGAGAACAATGAGCAGTTCTTC. The whole variable domain, remainder taken from reference TRBV28 and TRBJ2-1, is DVKVTQSSRYLVKRTGEKVFLECVQDMDHENMFWYRQDPGLGLRLIYFSYDVKMKEKGDIPEGYSVSREKKERFSLILESASTNQTSMYLCASSLFLENNEQFFGPGTRLTVL.